The 11 T cell receptor beta chains below all came from one sample that was sequenced in a study of blood T cell repertoires in COVID-19. Measured with immunoSEQ multiplex PCR; TCRdb has only the in-frame clones, and not every one. The data show approximately 70,000 clones, about 91% seen once. Sequenced input: peripheral blood. The receptors shown here come from a woman aged 70-85 years with acute or convalescent COVID-19.

As regards this clone: The same CDR3 is also encoded by other DNA sequences in this sample. This chain connects TRBV28 to TRBJ1-2; the match to TRBD1 covers 7 bases. Germline V CDR1 and CDR2: MDHEN, SYDVKM. V shed 6 bases, J shed 4 bases, and the junction held 8 bases outside the gene matches. The CDR3 length is 14 residues. DNA of the CDR3: TGTGCCAGCAGCTCTGGACAGGCGAGCTATGGCTACACCTTC. Translation gives CASSSGQASYGYTF.

V and J are TRBV6-6 and TRBJ1-2, with 8 bases matching TRBD1. This CDR3 is 15 amino acids long. The germline CDR1 and CDR2 sequences are MNHNY and SVGAGI (reference sequence). Germline trimming cut 0 bases from V and 5 bases from J; bases unmatched to any gene: 5. The CDR3 nucleotides are TGTGCCAGCAGTTACTCGAATACAGGGGGATATGGCTACACCTTC. Translating it yields CASSYSNTGGYGYTF.

V is TRBV7-3 and J is TRBJ1-2; maybe TRBD1 (5 bases). CDR3 length: 13 residues. Per the germline V gene, CDR1 is SGHTA and CDR2 is FQGTGA. V gave up 2 bases and J gave up 5 bases, with 9 bases separating them. The CDR3: CASSLGAEYGYTF. The CDR3 bases are TGTGCCAGCAGCTTAGGGGCTGAGTATGGCTACACCTTC.

V is TRBV6-5 and J is TRBJ1-1; TRBD1 is a possible D gene (5 bases). The CDR3 is 15 residues long. Germline V gene sequence: CDR1 MNHEY, CDR2 SVGAGI. The V and J ends lost 1 base and 4 bases respectively, with 13 bases between them. CDR3 region: CASSYYRERGTEAFF. In nucleotides, the CDR3 is TGTGCCAGCAGTTACTATCGGGAGAGGGGCACTGAAGCTTTCTTT.

This clone came up once. This chain links TRBV7-2 with TRBJ2-5; 10 positions agree with TRBD1. Germline CDR1 and CDR2: SGHTA and FQGNSA. The CDR3 length is 15 residues. The V gene end was trimmed by 4 bases and the J gene end by 3 bases; junction bases not matched to a gene: 5. The CDR3 is CASSSLGQGEETQYF. CDR3 nucleotide sequence: TGTGCCAGCAGCTCCCTTGGACAGGGGGAAGAGACCCAGTACTTC. Using reference TRBV7-2 and TRBJ2-5 for the parts outside the CDR3, the full variable domain is GAGVSQSPSNKVTEKGKDVELRCDPISGHTALYWYRQSLGQGLEFLIYFQGNSAPDKSGLPSDRFSAERTGGSVSTLTIQRTQQEDSAVYLCASSSLGQGEETQYFGPGTRLLVL.

The chain is built from TRBV6-6 and TRBJ2-2; D perhaps matches TRBD2 (6 bases). Trimming removed 5 bases from V and 6 bases from J, with 10 bases in between. Per the germline V gene, CDR1 is MNHNY and CDR2 is SVGAGI (reference sequence). CDR3 length: 13 residues. CDR3: CASSQLAPGELFF. CDR3 sequence (DNA): TGTGCCAGCAGTCAGCTAGCGCCCGGGGAGCTGTTTTTT.

The chain has TRBV28 and TRBJ2-3, with D maybe TRBD2 (6 bases). Germline V lookup: CDR1 MDHEN, CDR2 SYDVKM. The V and J ends lost 10 bases and 0 bases respectively, with 14 bases between them. The CDR3 is made up of 14 amino acids. CDR3 sequence reads: CATLAETSTDTQYF. The CDR3 DNA is TGTGCCACCTTAGCGGAAACGAGCACAGATACGCAGTATTTT.

This clone was seen a single time. The chain employs TRBV7-9 and TRBJ2-7, with TRBD1 matching 7 bases. The CDR3 covers 15 residues. Germline V gene sequence: CDR1 SEHNR, CDR2 FQNEAQ (reference sequence). Trimming at V came to 2 bases and at J to 3 bases, leaving 7 bases not matched to a gene. The CDR3: CASSLKGARYYEQYF. In nucleotides, the CDR3 is TGTGCCAGCAGCTTAAAGGGGGCGCGTTACTACGAGCAGTACTTC. Full variable domain (rest looked up from reference TRBV7-9 and TRBJ2-7): DTGVSQNPRHKITKRGQNVTFRCDPISEHNRLYWYRQTLGQGPEFLTYFQNEAQLEKSRLLSDRFSAERPKGSFSTLEIQRTEQGDSAMYLCASSLKGARYYEQYFGPGTRLTVT.

The chain links TRBV10-3 to TRBJ2-7; TRBD2 is a possible D gene (6 bases). Germline V gene lookup returns CDR1 ENHRY and CDR2 SYGVKD. The ends were cut back, 5 bases at V and 6 bases at J, with 11 bases in the middle. The CDR3 is 12 residues long. The CDR3 DNA sequence: TGTGCCATCAGTACGGGAGTAAGCGAGCAGTACTTC. Its protein product is CAISTGVSEQYF.

The CDR3 is CASSFPPDWTTPTNEQFF. The CDR3 nucleotides are TGTGCCAGCAGTTTTCCCCCGGATTGGACTACCCCTACCAATGAGCAGTTCTTC. The rearrangement joins TRBV28 to TRBJ2-1; D possibly corresponds to TRBD2 (6 bases). This CDR3 is 18 amino acids long. V lost 3 bases to trimming and J lost 6 bases, with 24 bases between them. The germline V gene has CDR1 MDHEN and CDR2 SYDVKM.

The chain carries TRBV7-9 and TRBJ1-5; tentatively, D is TRBD1 (5 bases). This CDR3 has 14 amino acids. Germline V lookup: CDR1 SEHNR, CDR2 FQNEAQ (reference sequence). V gave up 4 bases and J gave up 4 bases, with 11 bases separating them. DNA of the CDR3: TGTGCCAGCAGCTCCGGGGGAGGTAATCAGCCCCAGCATTTT. Its protein product is CASSSGGGNQPQHF.